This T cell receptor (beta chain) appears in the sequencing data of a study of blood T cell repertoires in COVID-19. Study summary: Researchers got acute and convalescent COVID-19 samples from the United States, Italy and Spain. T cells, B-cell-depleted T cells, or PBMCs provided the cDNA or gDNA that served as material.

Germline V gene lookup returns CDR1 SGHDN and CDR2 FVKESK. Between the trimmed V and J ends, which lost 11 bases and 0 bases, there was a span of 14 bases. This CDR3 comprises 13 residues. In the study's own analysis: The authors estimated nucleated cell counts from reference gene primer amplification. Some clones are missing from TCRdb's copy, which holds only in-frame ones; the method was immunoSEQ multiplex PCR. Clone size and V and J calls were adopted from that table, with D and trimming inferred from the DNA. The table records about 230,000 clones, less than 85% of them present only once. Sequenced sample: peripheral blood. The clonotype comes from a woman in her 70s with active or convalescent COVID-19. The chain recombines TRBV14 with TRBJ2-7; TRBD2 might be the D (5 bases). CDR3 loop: CASSYGDSYEQYF. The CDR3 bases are TGTGCCTCTAGCTACGGGGACTCCTACGAGCAGTACTTC.